Each of the 3 T cell receptor beta chains below was sequenced from the same sample in a study of response to subunit inactivated influenza vaccine. TCRdb analysed the RT-PCR reads with MiXCR anew, one entry per CDR3 protein. Of 500,000 or so distinct CDR3 sequences listed, 16% are singletons. The sample here was CD4+ T cells sorted from PBMCs, taken 23 to 25 months after vaccination. These receptors came from a man between 50 and 75 years old who received an inactivated influenza vaccine.

This clonotype was recorded a few times. The chain recombines TRBV28 with TRBJ2-3; D tentatively reads TRBD1 or TRBD2 (6 bases each). Germline V gives CDR1 MDHEN, CDR2 SYDVKM. Trimming took 8 bases from V and 3 from J, leaving 15 bases between them. The CDR3 extends over 14 amino acids. CDR3 amino acids: CASDGGGGTDTQYF. In nucleotides, the CDR3 is TGTGCCAGCGACGGGGGCGGTGGGACAGATACGCAGTATTTT.

This clonotype has more than one count but fewer than ten. This chain uses TRBV4-3 with TRBJ1-4; D is undetermined. Germline V gives CDR1 LGHNA, CDR2 YSLEER. This CDR3 has 15 residues. Trimming removed 1 base at V and 3 bases at J, with 9 bases between. The CDR3, as DNA: TGCGCCAGCAGCCAAGCAATCCAGGCTAATGAAAAACTGTTTTTT. Protein sequence: CASSQAIQANEKLFF.

DNA of the CDR3: TGTGCCAGCAGTTTGACTAGCAGTGAGCAGTTCTTC. Its protein is CASSLTSSEQFF. V and J are TRBV28 and TRBJ2-1; 7 nucleotides line up with TRBD2. Germline-derived CDR1 and CDR2 are MDHEN and SYDVKM. CDR3 size: 12 residues. J was trimmed by 9 bases and V by 3 bases; bases with no gene match: 2. Filled out from reference TRBV28 and TRBJ2-1, the complete variable domain reads DVKVTQSSRYLVKRTGEKVFLECVQDMDHENMFWYRQDPGLGLRLIYFSYDVKMKEKGDIPEGYSVSREKKERFSLILESASTNQTSMYLCASSLTSSEQFFGPGTRLTVL.